The 6 T cell receptor beta chains in this list originate from one sample, sequenced in a study of technical replicates of blood from several donors. Produced via immunoSEQ multiplex PCR; TCRdb's table is partial and in-frame only. The top ten clones hold just over 5% of a sample with 62,000 or so clones, more than 85% of them seen once. The sample consisted of PBMCs. These TCRs come from a human donor in good health. Some clones in this sample may be carry-over from other donors' samples.

This clone was seen just once. The chain couples TRBV4-2 to TRBJ2-1; no firm D call. CDR3 size: 15 residues. The germline gives CDR1 LGHNA, CDR2 YNFKEQ. V dropped 0 bases and J dropped 0 bases, with 6 bases sitting between them. In DNA form, the CDR3 reads TGTGCCAGCAGCCAAGATTCTCTCTCCTACAATGAGCAGTTCTTC. As protein: CASSQDSLSYNEQFF.

V and J are TRBV15 and TRBJ2-5, with 9 bases matching TRBD2. Germline-derived CDR1 and CDR2 are LNHNV and YYDKDF (reference sequence). This CDR3 is built from 15 residues. V lost 0 bases, J lost 5 bases, and 4 bases stayed unmatched. CDR3 in amino acids: CATSRDLRGGETQYF. The CDR3 DNA follows: TGTGCCACCAGCAGAGATTTGCGGGGGGGGGAGACCCAGTACTTC.

This clone has a single count. This chain connects TRBV14 to TRBJ1-1; D perhaps matches TRBD1 (5 bases). Germline CDR1 SGHDN, CDR2 FVKESK. This CDR3 region has 15 residues. Trimming removed 4 bases at V and 6 bases at J, with 18 bases between. CDR3 in DNA: TGTGCCAGCAGCCCCGGGCAGGGCGGGGCGGCTGAAGCTTTCTTT. It is translated as CASSPGQGGAAEAFF.

The V call is TRBV11-2, the J call TRBJ2-1; 11 bases line up with TRBD2. Looked up from germline, CDR1 is SGHAT and CDR2 is FQNNGV. The CDR3 covers 18 residues. Trimming at V came to 4 bases and at J to 7 bases, leaving 15 bases not matched to a gene. CDR3 DNA sequence: TGTGCCAGCAGCTCCAGGACTAGCGGGTCTTCCCAACGGAATGAGCAGTTCTTC. It yields the protein CASSSRTSGSSQRNEQFF. Full variable domain (missing parts from reference TRBV11-2 and TRBJ2-1): EAGVAQSPRYKIIEKRQSVAFWCNPISGHATLYWYQQILGQGPKLLIQFQNNGVVDDSQLPKDRFSAERLKGVDSTLKIQPAKLEDSAVYLCASSSRTSGSSQRNEQFFGPGTRLTVL.

In this sample, this clone turned up once. V gene TRBV27 combines with J gene TRBJ2-1; 8 nucleotides match TRBD2. The CDR3 sequence is 15 residues long. Germline CDR1 MNHEY, CDR2 SMNVEV (reference sequence). V lost 1 base, J lost 4 bases, and 3 bases stayed unmatched. CDR3 loop: CASSLFASGYNEQFF. The DNA for the CDR3 is TGTGCCAGCAGTTTATTCGCTAGCGGGTACAATGAGCAGTTCTTC.

V gene TRBV14 combines with J gene TRBJ2-7; 10 bases agree with TRBD2. Germline lookup yields CDR1 SGHDN and CDR2 FVKESK. This CDR3 spans 17 amino acids. The V segment lost 1 base and the J segment 6 bases; nucleotides outside the gene matches: 12. CDR3 protein: CASSQAWGGSGRLEQYF. The DNA for the CDR3 is TGTGCCAGCAGCCAAGCCTGGGGGGGTAGCGGGAGGCTCGAGCAGTACTTC.